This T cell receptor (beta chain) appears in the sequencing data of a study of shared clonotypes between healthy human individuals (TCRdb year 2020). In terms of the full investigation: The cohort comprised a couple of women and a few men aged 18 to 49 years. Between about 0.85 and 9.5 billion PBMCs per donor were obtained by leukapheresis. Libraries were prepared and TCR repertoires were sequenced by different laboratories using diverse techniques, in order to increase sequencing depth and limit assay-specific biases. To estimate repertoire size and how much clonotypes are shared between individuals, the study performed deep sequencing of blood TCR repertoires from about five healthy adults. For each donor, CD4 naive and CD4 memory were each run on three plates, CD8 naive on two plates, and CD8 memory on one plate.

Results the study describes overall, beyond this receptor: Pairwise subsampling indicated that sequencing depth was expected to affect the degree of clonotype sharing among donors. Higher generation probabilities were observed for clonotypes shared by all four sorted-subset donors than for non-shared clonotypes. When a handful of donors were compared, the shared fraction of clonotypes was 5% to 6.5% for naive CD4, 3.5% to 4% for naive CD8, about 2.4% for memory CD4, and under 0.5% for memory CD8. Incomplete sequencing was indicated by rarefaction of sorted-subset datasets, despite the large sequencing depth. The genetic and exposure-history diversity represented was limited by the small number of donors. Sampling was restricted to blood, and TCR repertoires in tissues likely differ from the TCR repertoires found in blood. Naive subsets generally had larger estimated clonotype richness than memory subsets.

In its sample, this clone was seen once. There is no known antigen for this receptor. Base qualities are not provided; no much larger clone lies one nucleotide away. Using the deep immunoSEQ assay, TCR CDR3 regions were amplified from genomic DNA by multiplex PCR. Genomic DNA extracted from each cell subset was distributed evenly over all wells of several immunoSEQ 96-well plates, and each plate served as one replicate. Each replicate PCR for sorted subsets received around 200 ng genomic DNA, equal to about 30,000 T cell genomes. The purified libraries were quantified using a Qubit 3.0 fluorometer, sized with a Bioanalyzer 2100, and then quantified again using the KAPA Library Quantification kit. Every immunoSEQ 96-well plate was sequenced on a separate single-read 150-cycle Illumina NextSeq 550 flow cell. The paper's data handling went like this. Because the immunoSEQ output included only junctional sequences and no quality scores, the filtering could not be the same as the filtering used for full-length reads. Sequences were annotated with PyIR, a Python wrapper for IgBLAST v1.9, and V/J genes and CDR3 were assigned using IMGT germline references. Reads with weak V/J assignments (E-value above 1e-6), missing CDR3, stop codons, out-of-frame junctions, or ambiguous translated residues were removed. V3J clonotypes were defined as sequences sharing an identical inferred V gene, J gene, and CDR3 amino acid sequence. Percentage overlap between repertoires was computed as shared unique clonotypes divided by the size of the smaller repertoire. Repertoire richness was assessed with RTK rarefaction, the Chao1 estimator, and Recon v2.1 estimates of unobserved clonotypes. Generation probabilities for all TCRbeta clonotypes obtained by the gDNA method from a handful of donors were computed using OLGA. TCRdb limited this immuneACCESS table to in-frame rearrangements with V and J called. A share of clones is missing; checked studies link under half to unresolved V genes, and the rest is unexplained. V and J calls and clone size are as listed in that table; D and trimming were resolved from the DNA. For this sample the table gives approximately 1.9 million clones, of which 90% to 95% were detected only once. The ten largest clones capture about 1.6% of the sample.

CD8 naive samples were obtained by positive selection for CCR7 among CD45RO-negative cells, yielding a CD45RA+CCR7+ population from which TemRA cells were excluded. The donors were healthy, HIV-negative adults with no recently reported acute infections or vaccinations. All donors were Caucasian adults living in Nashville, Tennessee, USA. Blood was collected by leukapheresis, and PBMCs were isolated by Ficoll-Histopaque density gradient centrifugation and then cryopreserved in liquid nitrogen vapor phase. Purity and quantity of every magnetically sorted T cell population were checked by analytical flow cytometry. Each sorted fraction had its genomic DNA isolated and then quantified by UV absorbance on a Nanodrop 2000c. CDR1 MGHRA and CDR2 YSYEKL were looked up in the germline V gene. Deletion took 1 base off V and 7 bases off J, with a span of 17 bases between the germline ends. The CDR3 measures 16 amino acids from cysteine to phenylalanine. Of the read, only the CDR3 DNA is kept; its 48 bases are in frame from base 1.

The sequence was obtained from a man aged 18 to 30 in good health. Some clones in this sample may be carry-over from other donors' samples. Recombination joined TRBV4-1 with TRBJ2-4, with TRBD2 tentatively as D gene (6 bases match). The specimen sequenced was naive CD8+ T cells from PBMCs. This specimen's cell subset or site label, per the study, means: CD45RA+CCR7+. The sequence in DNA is TGCGCCAGCAGCCAAGCCCCAACGGGAGCTGAGAACATTCAGTACTTC. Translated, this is CASSQAPTGAENIQYF.